This TCR beta chain came from a study of cytomegalovirus exposure and HLA in healthy donors. The assay was immunoSEQ multiplex PCR, and TCRdb's table has in-frame clones only and misses some. The sample lists 200,000 to 250,000 clones, around four fifths occurring once. The CDR3 contains 14 residues. The V segment lost 6 bases and the J segment 5 bases; nucleotides outside the gene matches: 10. Germline V gives CDR1 MNHNS, CDR2 SASEGT. This TCR was recovered from a young woman in good health and CMV-seronegative. This chain connects TRBV6-1 to TRBJ2-7; TRBD2 matches 7 bases. The sequenced sample was PBMCs. The CDR3 DNA is TGTGCCAGCAGAGCGGGCGGGAGTTCTGACGAGCAGTACTTC. Translated: CASRAGGSSDEQYF.